One sample yielded the 9 T cell receptor beta chains listed below, sequenced in a study of shared clonotypes between healthy human individuals. The data were produced by immunoSEQ multiplex PCR, yet TCRdb's version contains in-frame clones alone and is incomplete. The sample has about 2.4 million clones; approximately 93% are singletons. Sequenced sample: naive CD4+ T cells from PBMCs. Subset meaning: CD45RA+ positively selected. These TCRs come from a man between 18 and 35 years old in good health. Some clones in this sample may be carry-over from other donors' samples.

This sequence joins TRBV28 and TRBJ1-3, with D uncertain. Trimming took 4 bases from V and 0 from J, leaving 13 bases between them. The CDR3 length is 16 residues. Germline V gene sequence: CDR1 MDHEN, CDR2 SYDVKM. The CDR3 is CASSSPRGYSGNTIYF. The CDR3 DNA reads as TGTGCCAGCAGTTCCCCCCGGGGTTACTCTGGAAACACCATATATTTT. Full variable domain (remainder filled in from reference TRBV28 and TRBJ1-3): DVKVTQSSRYLVKRTGEKVFLECVQDMDHENMFWYRQDPGLGLRLIYFSYDVKMKEKGDIPEGYSVSREKKERFSLILESASTNQTSMYLCASSSPRGYSGNTIYFGEGSWLTVV.

Comment on this clone: Other DNA sequences in this specimen translate into the identical CDR3. This chain links TRBV5-6 with TRBJ2-2, with a tentative D call TRBD1 (6 bases). Germline loops: CDR1 SGHDT, CDR2 YYEEEE. The CDR3 covers 15 residues. Trimming took 2 bases from V and 4 from J, leaving 12 bases between them. CDR3 region: CASSLRGLSTGELFF. The CDR3 region has the DNA TGTGCCAGCAGCTTAAGGGGGTTATCCACCGGGGAGCTGTTTTTT.

A word on this clone: This specimen includes other DNA sequences encoding the same CDR3. The V gene is TRBV28, the J gene TRBJ1-5; perhaps TRBD1 as D (6 bases). V dropped 3 bases and J dropped 2 bases, with 11 bases sitting between them. This CDR3 contains 15 residues. Germline V CDR1 and CDR2: MDHEN, SYDVKM. The CDR3 loop is CASSLGGLGNQPQHF. CDR3 in DNA: TGTGCCAGCAGTTTGGGGGGCTTGGGCAATCAGCCCCAGCATTTT.

A word on this clone: At the DNA level, this CDR3 is encoded by other sequences in the same sample as well. This sequence joins TRBV7-2 and TRBJ2-5, with D tentatively TRBD1 (5 bases). This CDR3 comprises 13 residues. The ends were cut back, 5 bases at V and 5 bases at J, with 12 bases in the middle. The germline V gene encodes CDR1 SGHTA and CDR2 FQGNSA. The CDR3 coding sequence is TGTGCCAGCAGCCCCCAGGGTCGGGAGACCCAGTACTTC. Its translation is CASSPQGRETQYF.

This clone was detected once. The chain has TRBV10-1 and TRBJ1-4; D possibly corresponds to TRBD1 (5 bases). The CDR3 has 13 amino acids. Per germline, CDR1 WNHNN and CDR2 SYGVQD (reference sequence). As DNA, the CDR3 is TGCGCTCTGGTAGGTAGGGGAGATGAAAAACTGTTTTTT. This sequence encodes CALVGRGDEKLFF.

CDR3 in DNA: TGTGCCAGCAGCTTTGGCGGGGCGCGGGCAACTAATGAAAAACTGTTTTTT. As protein: CASSFGGARATNEKLFF. This chain uses TRBV5-4 with TRBJ1-4; maybe TRBD1 (5 bases). Germline V CDR1 and CDR2: SGHNT, YYREEE (reference sequence). Trimming pared 2 bases from V and 0 bases from J, leaving 14 bases between. There are 17 residues in the CDR3.

The chain recombines TRBV28 with TRBJ2-1, with D possibly being TRBD2 (6 bases). Deletions cut 8 bases from V and 7 bases from J, with 24 bases between. Germline lookup yields CDR1 MDHEN and CDR2 SYDVKM. The CDR3 has 16 residues. CDR3 DNA sequence: TGTGCCAGCTCAGTTTTGTATTCTAGCGCCCTAAATGAGCAGTTCTTC. Translated: CASSVLYSSALNEQFF.

This rearrangement joins TRBV5-4 to TRBJ1-1; 7 bases align to TRBD1. The ends lost 0 bases at V and 3 bases at J; junction bases unmatched: 5. Germline CDR1 and CDR2: SGHNT and YYREEE (reference sequence). The CDR3 consists of 15 residues. The chain's CDR3 is CASSLGGTVDTEAFF. CDR3 sequence (DNA): TGTGCCAGCAGCTTGGGCGGGACAGTAGACACTGAAGCTTTCTTT.

The chain employs TRBV15 and TRBJ2-4, with D possibly matching TRBD1 (5 bases). The germline gives CDR1 LNHNV, CDR2 YYDKDF (reference sequence). V was cut by 0 bases and J by 4 bases, with 13 bases left in between. The CDR3 loop spans 16 amino acids. This CDR3 is CATSRDLSREKNIQYF. CDR3 nucleotides: TGTGCCACCAGCAGAGATCTCAGCAGGGAAAAAAACATTCAGTACTTC.